This T cell receptor beta chain was documented in a study of blood T cell repertoires in COVID-19. Sequenced by immunoSEQ multiplex PCR; TCRdb stores in-frame clones only, minus some. The table records roughly 200,000 clones, approximately 85% of them present only once. Trimming stripped 7 bases from V and 0 bases from J, with 15 bases between. The CDR3 contains 15 residues. From germline, CDR1 is MRHNA and CDR2 SNTAGT. This clonotype originated in a man aged 60 to 69 with acute or convalescent COVID-19. The chain recombines TRBV6-4 with TRBJ1-1; tentatively, D is TRBD1 (5 bases). Source material: peripheral blood. CDR3 nucleotide sequence: TGTGCCAGCAAGCGGGACGGGGCCATGAACACTGAAGCTTTCTTT. Its translation: CASKRDGAMNTEAFF.